This TCR beta chain was found in a study of cytomegalovirus exposure and HLA in healthy donors. Study-wide background: Earlier sequencing of approximately 200 million T cells yielded around 120 million unique TCR beta sequences. General study findings and limits: Several of the most significant clusters appeared, in a later analysis, to be linked to common viral pathogens. TCR beta V- and J-gene trimming was later associated with a missense DCLRE1C variant.

Vbeta (60) and Jbeta (13) primers were used in the PCR. Only in-frame clones appear in the TCRdb table, and some are missing; sequencing was by immunoSEQ multiplex PCR. The sample includes 85,000 to 130,000 clones, approximately 77% seen only once; the top ten take 12% to 15%. A single count supports this clone. Its target is unknown. Material for sequencing was PBMCs. The TCR sequence derives from a male donor in good health and CMV-seropositive.

CDR3 amino acids: CASSQDRGAHYEQYF. CDR3 nucleotides: TGCGCCAGCAGCCAAGATCGGGGGGCCCACTACGAGCAGTACTTC. The chain is built from TRBV4-3 and TRBJ2-7; D possibly corresponds to TRBD2 (7 bases). The CDR3 covers 15 residues. Germline CDR1 is LGHNA and CDR2 is YSLEER. With 0 bases removed from V and 3 bases from J, the gap between germline ends came to 12 bases.